Given below is one TCR beta chain in context. Its antigen remains unidentified. Primers included in the PCR were 60 Vbeta and 13 Jbeta primers. Here immunoSEQ multiplex PCR was the method, and the copy in TCRdb shows in-frame clones only, minus some. The profile covers more than 100,000 clones, with around 87% appearing a single time and roughly 5.2% taken by the ten largest. The data originate from a study of cytomegalovirus exposure and HLA in healthy donors. In the study overall: Counted in an early data release were approximately 80 million unique TCRs from HLA-typed donors. The Caucasian-associated ancestry cluster held 65% to 90% of 350 to 450 genotyped donors. Overall study findings and caveats: When a later analysis compared HLA-associated TCR beta chains with equally common others, the HLA-associated chains turned out to be more clonally expanded and to have lower generation probabilities.

Looked up from germline, CDR1 is MDHEN and CDR2 is SYDVKM. V shed 7 bases and J 3 bases; nucleotides not matched to a gene: 6. The CDR3 consists of 15 residues. The receptor comes from a woman aged 30 to 39 in good health and CMV-seronegative. The sequenced sample consisted of PBMCs. The chain carries TRBV28 and TRBJ2-6, with 7 bases lining up with TRBD2. The CDR3 DNA follows: TGTGCCAGCACCTTTCGGGGGGATGGGGCCAACGTCCTGACTTTC. This codes for CASTFRGDGANVLTF. Filled out from reference TRBV28 and TRBJ2-6, the complete variable domain reads DVKVTQSSRYLVKRTGEKVFLECVQDMDHENMFWYRQDPGLGLRLIYFSYDVKMKEKGDIPEGYSVSREKKERFSLILESASTNQTSMYLCASTFRGDGANVLTFGAGSRLTVL.